This T cell receptor (beta chain) is from a study of cytomegalovirus exposure and HLA in healthy donors. Study conclusions and caveats: 15,000 to 20,000 TCR beta sequences were associated with HLA alleles at 0.05 false discovery rate in a later analysis.

Use of 60 Vbeta and 13 Jbeta primers characterized the PCR. Assay: immunoSEQ multiplex PCR; the TCRdb copy retains only in-frame clones and omits some. The sample yields over 150,000 clones, roughly nine tenths seen once. The CDR3 is 15 amino acids. Trimming stripped 8 bases from V and 2 bases from J, with 17 bases between. Germline V gene data show CDR1 as SNHLY and CDR2 as FYNNEI. Comment on this clone: The antigen is unknown.

This sequence joins TRBV2 and TRBJ2-3; a weak D match, TRBD1 (7 bases). This TCR derives from a woman aged 25-40 years in good health and CMV-seronegative. Sequenced: PBMCs. DNA for the CDR3: TGTGCCAGCGATCCCCAGGGGGGATACACAGATACGCAGTATTTT. It encodes CASDPQGGYTDTQYF. Together with reference TRBV2 and TRBJ2-3, the CDR3 gives the full variable domain: EPEVTQTPSHQVTQMGQEVILRCVPISNHLYFYWYRQILGQKVEFLVSFYNNEISEKSEIFDDQFSVERPDGSNFTLKIRSTKLEDSAMYFCASDPQGGYTDTQYFGPGTRLTVL.